The 21 T cell receptor beta chains below all came from one sample that was sequenced in a study of blood T cell repertoires in COVID-19. The data were produced by immunoSEQ multiplex PCR, yet TCRdb's version contains in-frame clones alone and is incomplete. This table holds about 230,000 clones, about 85% found once. Sequenced input: peripheral blood. These receptors were taken from a man in his forties or fifties with acute or convalescent COVID-19.

The chain carries TRBV28 and TRBJ1-1; the match to TRBD1 covers 10 bases. With 4 bases clipped from V and 10 bases from J, the junction kept 15 bases outside the gene matches. The germline CDR1 and CDR2 sequences are MDHEN and SYDVKM. The CDR3 extends over 16 amino acids. The CDR3 coding sequence is TGTGCCAGCAGTTCTACCGGGACAGGGGTGATGCTGGGAGCTTTCTTT. Translating gives CASSSTGTGVMLGAFF.

J is TRBJ1-5 and V is TRBV28; D is uncertain. Trimming stripped 5 bases from V and 8 bases from J, with 10 bases between. Germline V gives CDR1 MDHEN, CDR2 SYDVKM. The CDR3 contains 12 residues. CDR3 DNA: TGTGCCAGCAGTCGTCAACCGGAGCCCCAGCATTTT. This translates into CASSRQPEPQHF.

The chain couples TRBV6-5 to TRBJ2-7; D is possibly TRBD2 (7 bases). The V end was cut by 0 bases, the J end by 8 bases, with 14 bases between. The CDR3 is made up of 14 amino acids. Per the germline V gene, CDR1 is MNHEY and CDR2 is SVGAGI. The CDR3 DNA reads as TGTGCCAGCAGTTACTCGTCGGGGGGCGGGCAGCAGTACTTC. This gives the protein CASSYSSGGGQQYF.

The rearrangement uses TRBV18 and TRBJ1-1, with 10 bases matching TRBD1. This CDR3 comprises 16 residues. The germline CDR1 and CDR2 sequences are KGHSH and LQKENI. With 3 bases clipped from V and 0 bases from J, the junction kept 4 bases outside the gene matches. CDR3 sequence: CASSPFGQGVNTEAFF. The CDR3 bases are TGTGCCAGCTCACCCTTTGGACAGGGGGTGAACACTGAAGCTTTCTTT.

The rearrangement links TRBV7-8 to TRBJ2-7, with D uncertain. Trimming cost V 5 bases and J 3 bases, with 8 bases left between them. The CDR3 is 12 amino acids. In germline, CDR1 is SGHVS, CDR2 FQNEAQ. Written as DNA, the CDR3 is TGTGCCAGCAGCCAAACAGTCTACGAGCAGTACTTC. Its translation is CASSQTVYEQYF.

For the CDR3, the DNA is TGTGCCAGTAGTATAGGACAGCTTCCCTATAATTCACCCCTCCACTTT. Protein: CASSIGQLPYNSPLHF. This sequence joins TRBV19 and TRBJ1-6; D is possibly TRBD1 (5 bases). CDR3 length: 16 amino acids. V lost 1 base and J lost 2, with 9 bases in between. CDR1 and CDR2 (germline): LNHDA, SQIVND (reference sequence).

This chain links TRBV28 with TRBJ1-2; D perhaps matches TRBD1 (5 bases). Germline lookup yields CDR1 MDHEN and CDR2 SYDVKM. V was cut by 4 bases and J by 4 bases, with 13 bases left in between. The CDR3 loop spans 14 amino acids. CDR3 bases: TGTGCCAGCAGTTCCCGGGGGAGTGGCTATGGCTACACCTTC. It is translated as CASSSRGSGYGYTF.

The chain joins TRBV7-2 to TRBJ2-1; D not certain. Germline values: CDR1 SGHTA, CDR2 FQGNSA. This CDR3 is built from 15 residues. V dropped 1 base and J dropped 0 bases, with 7 bases sitting between them. CDR3 sequence (DNA): TGTGCCAGCAGCTTAGAACTTAACTCCTACAATGAGCAGTTCTTC. Amino acids: CASSLELNSYNEQFF.

The V gene is TRBV28, the J gene TRBJ1-2; no firm D call. The ends were cut back, 3 bases at V and 6 bases at J, with 17 bases in the middle. Germline CDR1 MDHEN, CDR2 SYDVKM. This CDR3 comprises 15 residues. Here the CDR3 DNA reads TGTGCCAGCAGTTTTGGTAGTGTGAAGAACCATGGCTACACCTTC. Amino acid sequence: CASSFGSVKNHGYTF.

This clone occurred once. Other DNA sequences within the sample encode an identical CDR3. The chain carries TRBV12-3 or TRBV12-4 and TRBJ1-2, with a weak D call TRBD1 (5 bases). Trimming took 3 bases from V and 4 from J, leaving 6 bases between them. The CDR3 is made up of 12 amino acids. CDR3 nucleotide sequence: TGTGCCAGCAGTTTCCAGGGCTATGGCTACACCTTC. Its protein product is CASSFQGYGYTF.

The chain links TRBV11-3 to TRBJ2-1; 9 bases line up with TRBD2. The germline CDR1 and CDR2 sequences are SGHNT and YENEEA. The CDR3 is made up of 16 amino acids. Trimming at V came to 3 bases and at J to 3 bases, leaving 6 bases not matched to a gene. CDR3 region: CASSLGAGGLYNEQFF. The DNA for the CDR3 is TGTGCCAGCAGCTTGGGGGCGGGGGGGCTCTACAATGAGCAGTTCTTC.

This chain joins TRBV28 and TRBJ1-2; TRBD1 is a possible D gene (5 bases). The CDR3 is made up of 16 amino acids. Germline CDR1 reads MDHEN; CDR2 reads SYDVKM. V lost 7 bases and J lost 2, with 20 bases in between. The CDR3 nucleotides are TGTGCCAGCACCCCGAGAAGGGGCCAGCCCAACTATGGCTACACCTTC. Its translation: CASTPRRGQPNYGYTF.

This rearrangement joins TRBV13 to TRBJ1-1; D uncertain. The V gene's germline CDR1 is PRHDT and CDR2 FYEKMQ (reference sequence). V gave up 5 bases and J gave up 1 base, with 14 bases separating them. The CDR3 totals 15 residues. The CDR3: CASSPNGMKNTEAFF. The CDR3 DNA follows: TGTGCCAGCAGCCCCAATGGCATGAAGAACACTGAAGCTTTCTTT.

The chain couples TRBV5-1 to TRBJ2-1; 11 positions match TRBD2. Losses at the gene ends were 0 bases for V and 4 bases for J; bases not matched to a gene: 3. There are 16 residues in the CDR3. Germline V gene data show CDR1 as SGHRS and CDR2 as YFSETQ. The CDR3 loop reads CASSLVVAGGYNEQFF. DNA of the CDR3: TGCGCCAGCAGCTTGGTAGTAGCGGGGGGGTACAATGAGCAGTTCTTC.

This chain joins TRBV19 and TRBJ2-7, with D uncertain. Germline V gene sequence: CDR1 LNHDA, CDR2 SQIVND (reference sequence). Trimming removed 5 bases from V and 2 bases from J, with 7 bases in between. The CDR3 runs 12 residues. The CDR3 DNA reads as TGTGCCAGTAGTCAGAATCCCTACGAGCAGTACTTC. It is translated as CASSQNPYEQYF.

The genes are TRBV7-2 and TRBJ2-7; 11 bases map to TRBD2. Germline V gene data show CDR1 as SGHTA and CDR2 as FQGNSA. Trimming removed 2 bases from V and 7 bases from J; junction bases left unmatched: 10. The CDR3 sequence is 16 residues long. The CDR3 protein is CASSLQLAGAGGEQYF. CDR3 coding DNA: TGTGCCAGCAGCTTACAACTAGCGGGGGCAGGTGGGGAGCAGTACTTC.

The V gene is TRBV7-9, the J gene TRBJ2-5; weak D call: TRBD2 (7 bases). V was cut by 0 bases and J by 2 bases, with 10 bases left in between. Germline V gives CDR1 SEHNR, CDR2 FQNEAQ (reference sequence). CDR3 length equals 15 residues. CDR3 sequence (DNA): TGTGCCAGCAGCTTAGCGGAGGGGGGGCAAGAGACCCAGTACTTC. Amino acid sequence: CASSLAEGGQETQYF.

The chain carries TRBV28 and TRBJ1-1, with 9 bases fitting TRBD1. The V gene end was trimmed by 4 bases and the J gene end by 0 bases; junction bases not matched to a gene: 15. Germline values: CDR1 MDHEN, CDR2 SYDVKM. This CDR3 has 19 residues. CDR3 loop: CASSSRTTGGGLLNTEAFF. CDR3 coding DNA: TGTGCCAGCAGTTCACGAACCACAGGGGGCGGGTTGTTGAACACTGAAGCTTTCTTT.

The chain employs TRBV2 and TRBJ1-2, with 7 bases that match TRBD1. Germline V gene data show CDR1 as SNHLY and CDR2 as FYNNEI. The V and J ends lost 6 bases and 7 bases, in that order; junction bases with no gene match: 11. This CDR3 is built from 14 residues. This CDR3 reads CASRNTGEFSGYTF. The CDR3 DNA sequence: TGTGCCAGCAGGAACACAGGGGAGTTTAGTGGCTACACCTTC.

This clone was recorded once. This rearrangement joins TRBV5-5 to TRBJ1-6; TRBD1 might be the D (6 bases). CDR3 length equals 14 residues. Trimming stripped 4 bases from V and 9 bases from J, with 14 bases between. In germline, CDR1 is SGHKS, CDR2 YYEKEE (reference sequence). For the CDR3, the DNA is TGTGCCAGCAGCCCTTTATACAGGGTTTCACCCCTCCACTTT. The encoded protein is CASSPLYRVSPLHF.

This chain uses TRBV6-1 with TRBJ1-5; D ambiguous. Trimming pared 2 bases from V and 3 bases from J, leaving 11 bases between. Germline V CDR1 and CDR2: MNHNS, SASEGT. The CDR3 has 15 residues. In nucleotides, the CDR3 is TGTGCCAGCAGTGAATATTCGGGGTCCAATCAGCCCCAGCATTTT. Translation gives CASSEYSGSNQPQHF.